These 24 T cell receptor beta chains were all obtained from the same sample, sequenced in a study of early T cells in non-severe SARS-CoV-2 infection. TCRdb re-analysed the 5' RACE reads in MiXCR, keeping a single row per CDR3 protein. The table has around 82,000 distinct CDR3 sequences, roughly 12% seen once. The sequencing input was whole blood. Receptors originate from an adult who was a healthcare worker with PCR-confirmed SARS-CoV-2 infection or an uninfected control (not recorded which).

This clonotype was recorded at least ten times. The chain joins TRBV5-4 to TRBJ2-1; D tentatively fits TRBD1 or TRBD2 (7 bases each). V was cut by 2 bases and J by 7 bases, with 10 bases left in between. Germline V gene data show CDR1 as SGHNT and CDR2 as YYREEE (reference sequence). The CDR3 sequence is 13 residues long. The CDR3 spells CASSFQGGNEQFF. CDR3 sequence (DNA): TGTGCCAGCAGCTTCCAGGGGGGGAATGAGCAGTTCTTC.

In the case of this clonotype: A much larger clone lies one base from this, so it may be a read error. The CDR3 is CAGSLGPTPSEQYF. As DNA, the CDR3 is TGTGCCGGCAGCCTCGGGCCCACCCCCTCCGAGCAGTACTTC. The V gene is TRBV9, the J gene TRBJ2-7, with no clear D. The CDR3 contains 14 residues. The germline V gene has CDR1 SGDLS and CDR2 YYNGEE.

The table lists this clonotype with many counts. J is TRBJ2-1 and V is TRBV6-6, with D hard to call. Germline CDR1 and CDR2: MNHNY and SVGAGI (reference sequence). The CDR3 covers 13 residues. V was cut by 7 bases and J by 8 bases, with 15 bases left in between. The CDR3 nucleotides are TGTGCCAGCAACCCCGCCAGAAGGGATGAGCAGTTCTTC. Its protein product is CASNPARRDEQFF.

In its sample, this clonotype was seen a few times. The J gene is TRBJ2-3, the V gene TRBV5-4, with TRBD2 matching over 9 bases. Germline V gives CDR1 SGHNT, CDR2 YYREEE (reference sequence). This CDR3 spans 16 amino acids. The ends lost 4 bases at V and 2 bases at J; junction bases unmatched: 8. The DNA of the CDR3 is TGTGCCAGCAGCCTTTGGGCGGGGGGGTACACAGATACGCAGTATTTT. Protein product: CASSLWAGGYTDTQYF.

The rearrangement links TRBV29-1 to TRBJ1-1, with TRBD1 identical over 9 bases. V was clipped by 7 bases and J by 4 bases; unmatched bases: 4. Germline V gives CDR1 SQVTM, CDR2 ANQGSEA. This CDR3 comprises 12 residues. In nucleotides, the CDR3 is TGCAGCGGAGGACAGGGGTCCACTGAAGCTTTCTTT. Encoded protein: CSGGQGSTEAFF.

There are many counts of this clonotype. The rearrangement joins TRBV18 to TRBJ2-7, with D uncertain. The V and J ends lost 3 bases and 1 base respectively, with 10 bases between them. The CDR3 has 14 residues. Germline V gene lookup returns CDR1 KGHSH and CDR2 LQKENI. The CDR3 reads CASSPSPTSYEQYF. CDR3 DNA: TGTGCCAGCTCACCCTCCCCCACTTCCTACGAGCAGTACTTC.

J is TRBJ2-3 and V is TRBV10-1, with 7 nucleotides matching TRBD1. V lost 3 bases to trimming and J lost 4 bases; unmatched junction nucleotides: 4. This CDR3 is 14 amino acids long. Germline V gene lookup returns CDR1 WNHNN and CDR2 SYGVQD (reference sequence). The CDR3 sequence is CASSDNRGADTQYF. The CDR3 DNA follows: TGCGCCAGCAGTGATAACAGGGGCGCAGATACGCAGTATTTT.

This clonotype has ten or more counts. The V call is TRBV9, the J call TRBJ1-2; TRBD1 matches at 8 bases. With V trimmed by 2 bases and J by 3 bases, 0 bases remained unmatched. Per the germline V gene, CDR1 is SGDLS and CDR2 is YYNGEE. The CDR3 sequence is 13 residues long. CDR3 bases: TGTGCCAGCAGCGTGACAGGGGACTATGGCTACACCTTC. It specifies CASSVTGDYGYTF.

In its sample, this clonotype was seen many times. The J gene is TRBJ2-6, the V gene TRBV20-1; D tentatively fits TRBD1 or TRBD2 (7 bases each). V lost 0 bases and J lost 4, with 16 bases in between. This CDR3 has 17 residues. Looked up from germline, CDR1 is DFQATT and CDR2 is SNEGSKA (reference sequence). CDR3 loop: CSAREPGGGPGANVLTF. The CDR3 bases are TGCAGTGCTAGAGAGCCAGGGGGGGGACCCGGGGCCAACGTCCTGACTTTC.

This clonotype was counted ten times or more. The chain has TRBV7-9 and TRBJ1-2; weak D call: TRBD1 (5 bases). The CDR3 length is 14 residues. Germline V gives CDR1 SEHNR, CDR2 FQNEAQ (reference sequence). V gave up 2 bases and J gave up 4 bases, with 11 bases separating them. The CDR3 DNA is TGTGCCAGCAGCTTATCAGGGAAGGGCTATGGCTACACCTTC. It encodes CASSLSGKGYGYTF.

This clonotype has just a few counts. The CDR3 reads CASSQGSGGYYEQYF. In nucleotides, the CDR3 is TGTGCCAGCAGCCAAGGCAGCGGGGGGTACTACGAGCAGTACTTC. V gene TRBV4-2 combines with J gene TRBJ2-7; TRBD2 aligns across 9 bases. The CDR3 is 15 residues long. Losses at the gene ends were 1 base for V and 3 bases for J; bases not matched to a gene: 4. Germline V gives CDR1 LGHNA, CDR2 YNFKEQ.

This clonotype has more than one count but fewer than ten. The chain joins TRBV10-2 to TRBJ1-1; perhaps TRBD1 as D (5 bases). Per the germline V gene, CDR1 is WSHSY and CDR2 is SAAADI. Trimming pared 2 bases from V and 4 bases from J, leaving 5 bases between. The CDR3 is 12 amino acids. CDR3 DNA: TGCGCCAGCAGTGAGACAGGCACTGAAGCTTTCTTT. This gives the protein CASSETGTEAFF.

The chain employs TRBV7-2 and TRBJ2-7; D remains ambiguous. CDR1 is SGHTA and CDR2 is FQGNSA in the germline V gene. Trimming cost V 1 base and J 2 bases, with 9 bases left between them. This CDR3 comprises 14 residues. CDR3 protein: CASSLGQLAYEQYF. The CDR3 region has the DNA TGTGCCAGCAGCTTAGGTCAGCTGGCCTACGAGCAGTACTTC. Combining the CDR3 with reference TRBV7-2 and TRBJ2-7 gives the whole variable domain GAGVSQSPSNKVTEKGKDVELRCDPISGHTALYWYRQSLGQGLEFLIYFQGNSAPDKSGLPSDRFSAERTGGSVSTLTIQRTQQEDSAVYLCASSLGQLAYEQYFGPGTRLTVT.

There are many counts of this clonotype. One end of the junction does not line up with germline, which may come from a read error. The chain recombines TRBV29-1 with TRBJ1-2, with 9 bases matching TRBD1. CDR1 SQVTM and CDR2 ANQGSEA come from the germline V gene. This CDR3 spans 15 amino acids. The CDR3: CSVEDPGTGNYGYTF. Written as DNA, the CDR3 is TGCAGCGTTGAAGATCCCGGGACAGGGAACTACGGCTACACCTTC.

The table lists this clonotype with many counts. The CDR3 bases are TGTGCCAGCAGCTCGACAGGGAGCTCCTACGAGCAGTACTTC. It codes for CASSSTGSSYEQYF. The rearrangement links TRBV7-9 to TRBJ2-7; 7 positions agree with TRBD1. Germline CDR1 SEHNR, CDR2 FQNEAQ (reference sequence). The CDR3 loop spans 14 amino acids. Trimming removed 4 bases from V and 0 bases from J; junction bases left unmatched: 3.

V gene TRBV2 combines with J gene TRBJ1-1; TRBD1 might be the D (6 bases). The CDR3 runs to 15 residues. Trimming cost V 6 bases and J 1 base, with 15 bases left between them. The V gene's germline CDR1 is SNHLY and CDR2 FYNNEI. CDR3 in DNA: TGTGCCAGCAGGGAAAACAGGGTGTGGAACACTGAAGCTTTCTTT. This encodes CASRENRVWNTEAFF.

This clonotype was seen ten or more times. The genes are TRBV7-2 and TRBJ2-6; D unresolved. Germline V gene lookup returns CDR1 SGHTA and CDR2 FQGNSA. V lost 4 bases to trimming and J lost 4 bases, with 11 bases between them. The length of the CDR3 is 15 residues. The CDR3 nucleotides are TGTGCCAGCAGCTCTAATCTCGCAGGGGCCAACGTCCTGACTTTC. Protein sequence: CASSSNLAGANVLTF.

This clonotype showed up many times. The V call is TRBV4-2, the J call TRBJ2-3; D is unclear. V lost 6 bases to trimming and J lost 4 bases, with 11 bases between them. Germline assignment: CDR1 LGHNA and CDR2 YNFKEQ. The CDR3 has 13 amino acids. In DNA, the CDR3 is TGTGCCAGCAGTCAAAGGGTGGCAGATACGCAGTATTTT. Translation: CASSQRVADTQYF.

Notes on this clonotype: This may come from a read error, since a much larger clone is one base off. V and J are TRBV7-9 and TRBJ2-2; D remains unclear. The CDR3 extends over 15 amino acids. CDR1 is SEHNR and CDR2 is FQNEAQ in the germline V gene (reference sequence). Trimming shortened V by 3 bases and J by 1 base, and 9 bases separated the two germline ends. The CDR3 region has the DNA TGTGCCAGCAGCTTTTCGGTAGTGAACACCGGGGAGCTGTTTTTT. This encodes CASSFSVVNTGELFF. Combining the CDR3 with reference TRBV7-9 and TRBJ2-2 gives the whole variable domain DTGVSQNPRHKITKRGQNVTFRCDPISEHNRLYWYRQTLGQGPEFLTYFQNEAQLEKSRLLSDRFSAERPKGSFSTLEIQRTEQGDSAMYLCASSFSVVNTGELFFGEGSRLTVL.

This clonotype was counted between two and nine times. J is TRBJ2-1 and V is TRBV7-8, with TRBD1 matching over 12 bases. CDR1 and CDR2 (germline): SGHVS, FQNEAQ. V gave up 1 base and J gave up 7 bases; unmatched junction bases: 8. This CDR3 is built from 17 residues. The CDR3 region is CASSLVVGDRGRNEQFF. Here the CDR3 DNA reads TGTGCCAGCAGCTTAGTAGTGGGGGACAGGGGGCGAAATGAGCAGTTCTTC.

This clonotype occurred a few times. The gene calls are TRBV7-9 and TRBJ2-3; TRBD2 agrees at 9 bases. The CDR3 consists of 17 residues. V dropped 2 bases and J dropped 5; count of bases not matched to a gene: 11. Germline V lookup: CDR1 SEHNR, CDR2 FQNEAQ (reference sequence). CDR3 DNA sequence: TGTGCCAGCAGCTTAAGCCGGGCTAGCGGGATGAAAGATACGCAGTATTTT. Translated: CASSLSRASGMKDTQYF.

In its sample, this clonotype ranks as medium-sized (0.01 to 0.1%). The chain combines TRBV12-3 or TRBV12-4 with TRBJ2-1; D call uncertain. Trimming took 8 bases from V and 7 from J, leaving 9 bases between them. The CDR3 runs to 11 residues. CDR3 protein: CASSLGNEQFF. CDR3 DNA sequence: TGTGCCAGCTCCCTTGGTAATGAGCAGTTCTTC.

Only a few counts were recorded for this clonotype. This chain links TRBV12-3 or TRBV12-4 with TRBJ1-2, with 9 bases matching TRBD1. This CDR3 comprises 13 residues. The V segment lost 10 bases and the J segment 7 bases; nucleotides outside the gene matches: 10. The CDR3 nucleotides are TGTGCCATCGAGGACAGGGGCGAGGGTGGCTACACCTTC. The encoded protein is CAIEDRGEGGYTF.

The CDR3 nucleotides read TGTGCCACCAGTGATTCCGGACTTACGACCCAGTACTTC. This encodes CATSDSGLTTQYF. The rearrangement links TRBV24-1 to TRBJ2-5, with D perhaps TRBD2 (5 bases). The CDR3 sequence is 13 residues long. V lost 2 bases and J 7 bases, leaving 10 bases between the germline ends. Per the germline V gene, CDR1 is KGHDR and CDR2 is SFDVKD.